This T cell receptor beta chain was recorded in a study of cytomegalovirus exposure and HLA in healthy donors. Study-wide points: Confirmation in vitro established that three CMV-associated chains were specific for CMV antigens. CMV serostatus was the only recorded immune exposure for donors.

CDR3 length: 13 residues. V was clipped by 10 bases and J by 8 bases, with 17 bases between them. CDR1 and CDR2 (germline): LNHDA, SQIVND (reference sequence). Concerning this clone itself: Antigen specificity is unknown.

In the PCR, 60 Vbeta and 13 Jbeta primers were used. Sequencing used immunoSEQ multiplex PCR; TCRdb keeps in-frame clones, though not all of them. This sample has about 200,000 clones, with roughly 80% found just once. Material: PBMCs. The gene calls are TRBV19 and TRBJ1-4, with D possibly being TRBD1 (5 bases). The TCR was taken from a man aged 25 to 40 in good health and CMV-seronegative. The CDR3 protein is CAISPGLWEKLFF. DNA for the CDR3: TGTGCCATTTCGCCGGGACTCTGGGAAAAACTGTTTTTT.